This T cell receptor (beta chain) was recorded in a study of cytomegalovirus exposure and HLA in healthy donors. 13 Jbeta primers and 60 Vbeta primers were used for the PCR. Some clones are missing from TCRdb's copy, which holds only in-frame ones; the method was immunoSEQ multiplex PCR. This sample yields more than 150,000 clones, of which roughly 88% are seen a single time; under 2% belongs to the top ten. Concerning this clone: Antigen specificity is unknown.

Germline loops: CDR1 SGHRS, CDR2 YFSETQ. V gave up 4 bases and J gave up 5 bases; unmatched junction bases: 11. The CDR3 consists of 17 residues. Overall study findings and caveats: Prior analysis indicated that the majority of TCR beta V segments exhibited productivity approximately 90% or approximately 30% of the time. The Asian-associated ancestry cluster reportedly had fewer N-insertions than the approximately 700-donor mean in a later analysis. In vitro, three CMV-associated chains proved specific for CMV antigens.

The sample taken for sequencing was PBMCs. This clonotype was obtained from a woman aged 18-35 years in good health and CMV-seronegative. The chain joins TRBV5-1 to TRBJ2-5; 13 bases align to TRBD2. For the CDR3, the DNA is TGCGCCAGCAGCCGACTAGCGGGGGGTAGATGGTCGGAGACCCAGTACTTC. Its protein product is CASSRLAGGRWSETQYF. The full variable domain, rest sourced from reference TRBV5-1 and TRBJ2-5, is KAGVTQTPRYLIKTRGQQVTLSCSPISGHRSVSWYQQTPGQGLQFLFEYFSETQRNKGNFPGRFSGRQFSNSRSEMNVSTLELGDSALYLCASSRLAGGRWSETQYFGPGTRLLVL.